The source of this T cell receptor beta chain is a study of cytomegalovirus exposure and HLA in healthy donors. Data came from immunoSEQ multiplex PCR; TCRdb stores just in-frame clones and leaves some out. The sample includes fewer than 300,000 clones, 88% of them seen just once. The V gene's germline CDR1 is MGHDK and CDR2 SYGVNS. There are 16 residues in the CDR3. The V end was cut by 7 bases, the J end by 3 bases, with 20 bases between. V and J are TRBV25-1 and TRBJ2-3, with D possibly matching TRBD2 (6 bases). The source material was PBMCs. This receptor was identified in a woman between 18 and 29 years old in good health and CMV-seronegative. For the CDR3, the DNA is TGTGCCAGCACCTCACCACATAGCGGTATTACAGATACGCAGTATTTT. It translates to CASTSPHSGITDTQYF.